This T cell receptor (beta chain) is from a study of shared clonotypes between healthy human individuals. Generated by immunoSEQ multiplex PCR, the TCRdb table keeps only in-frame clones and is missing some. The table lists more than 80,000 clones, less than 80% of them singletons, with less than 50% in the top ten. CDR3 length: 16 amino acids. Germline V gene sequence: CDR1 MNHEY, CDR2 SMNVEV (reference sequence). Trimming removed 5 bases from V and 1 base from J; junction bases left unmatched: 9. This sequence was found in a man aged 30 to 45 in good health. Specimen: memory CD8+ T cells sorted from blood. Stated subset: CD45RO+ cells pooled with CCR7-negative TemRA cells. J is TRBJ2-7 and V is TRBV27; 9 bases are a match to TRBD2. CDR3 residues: CASSGTSGLVSYEQYF. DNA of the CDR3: TGTGCCAGCAGTGGTACTAGCGGGCTAGTATCCTACGAGCAGTACTTC.